The clone carrying this T cell receptor (beta chain) was counted a single time. TCRdb's copy holds only in-frame clones and misses some; the assay was immunoSEQ multiplex PCR. Among tens of thousands of clones, approximately 87% were seen once, and the ten largest hold around 1.3%. This entry is derived from a study of blood T cell repertoires in COVID-19. Study information: Collection of acute and convalescent COVID-19 samples took place in the United States, Italy and Spain.

This TCR was sampled from a woman aged 60-75 years with acute or convalescent COVID-19. The sequenced sample was peripheral blood.

CDR3 sequence (DNA): TGTGCCAGCAGAGCCGACAGGAACACTGAAGCTTTCTTT. This encodes CASRADRNTEAFF. The chain uses TRBV6-4 and TRBJ1-1; tentative D call: TRBD1 (5 bases). Germline V gene data show CDR1 as MRHNA and CDR2 as SNTAGT. The CDR3 has 13 residues. V gave up 6 bases and J gave up 1 base, with 9 bases separating them.